This T cell receptor (beta chain) emerged from a study of post-analysis software for immune sequencing data (dated by TCRdb to between 2014 and 2017). With respect to the entire study: Disease courses on record covered relapsing-remitting, secondary progressive and progressive-relapsing multiple sclerosis, though some patients had no subtype annotation. Patient repertoires were compared against about a dozen previously published healthy control repertoires from donors aged about 6 to 26 years. A subset of samples was prepared in parallel using single-end sample barcoding, then pooled and co-amplified after Illumina adapter ligation.

V lost 4 bases and J lost 3 bases, and the count of bases not matched to a germline gene is 8. The CDR1 and CDR2 encoded by the germline V gene are SGHTA and FQGNSA. The CDR3, cysteine through phenylalanine, is 16 amino acids long. The read is trimmed to its CDR3 DNA, 48 bases read in frame from base 1. TCR beta repertoires were profiled from peripheral blood of roughly 13 young patients with multiple sclerosis to demonstrate the VDJtools post-analysis software. Multiple sclerosis patients were children and adolescents aged about 6 to 16 years. To note about this clonotype: Its antigen specificity is not known. Base qualities are not recorded, but no much larger clone differs from it by a single base.

Paper-wide results and their limitations: Normalized Chao1 diversity was significantly lower in multiple sclerosis patients than controls, suggesting substantial peripheral T-cell clonal expansion. Significantly higher frequencies in patients than in controls were found for about 5 TRBV segments, including TRBV5-6, TRBV5-1 and TRBV20-1. The control group was slightly older than the multiple sclerosis patient group. When samples were clustered directly using the F measure, samples prepared in the same batch co-clustered strongly, which prompted a batch-effect correction.

The receptor library was made with PCR. Sequencing used an Illumina HiSeq 2500. Unique molecular identifiers were incorporated into TCR beta cDNA libraries to reduce PCR and sequencing biases. Every 1 to 10 million input T cells yielded 500,000 or so cDNA molecules, meaning each molecule approximated one T cell. The patient libraries were prepared and sequenced using the same protocol as the earlier healthy control dataset. Within a given batch, samples were prepared together, multiplexed and sequenced on the same HiSeq lane. In the source study's methods: Raw barcoded reads were processed with MIGEC, discarding single-read molecular identifier groups before consensus assembly and CDR3 extraction. VDJtools was used for post-analysis of the clonotype tables, with diversity normalized by down-sampling every dataset to the smallest sample size. To correct batch-related cross-sample contamination, repertoire overlap clustering matched CDR3 amino acid sequences but not nucleotide sequences. Through fastp at Q25 and MiXCR, TCRdb rebuilt clones from the public reads, retaining in-frame beta chains. Under each unique CDR3 protein, matching rows form one entry showing the most common genes and DNA. These V and J calls rely on TCRdb rather than the paper's analysis. The sample table contains almost 700,000 distinct CDR3 sequences; only one count was recorded for approximately 60% of them. Jointly, the top ten make up approximately 10% of the sample.

The sequence links TRBV7-2 to TRBJ2-2, with TRBD2 matching 7 junction bases. This TCR derives from a girl aged 2-10 years with multiple sclerosis. The material sequenced was blood. Here is the DNA: TGTGCCAGCAGCTCCCTCGCTAGCGGATACACCGGGGAGCTGTTTTTT. It encodes CASSSLASGYTGELFF.